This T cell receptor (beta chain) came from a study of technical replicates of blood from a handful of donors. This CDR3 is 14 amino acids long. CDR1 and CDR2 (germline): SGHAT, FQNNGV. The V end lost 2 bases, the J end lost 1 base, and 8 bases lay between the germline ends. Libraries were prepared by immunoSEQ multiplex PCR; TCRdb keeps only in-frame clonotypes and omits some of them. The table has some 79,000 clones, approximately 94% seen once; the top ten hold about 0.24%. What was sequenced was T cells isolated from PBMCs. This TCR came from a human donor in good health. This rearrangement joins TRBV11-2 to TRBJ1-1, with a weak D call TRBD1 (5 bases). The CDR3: CASSLSRGNTEAFF. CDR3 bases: TGTGCCAGCAGCTTATCAAGGGGGAACACTGAAGCTTTCTTT.